A selection of T cell receptor beta chains follows, all from one sample in a study of blood T cell repertoires in COVID-19. Sequenced by immunoSEQ multiplex PCR; TCRdb stores in-frame clones only, minus some. This sample has approximately 200,000 clones, with roughly 83% found just once. Sequenced: peripheral blood. The source of these receptors is a woman between 40 and 55 years old with COVID-19, enrolled during active disease. CDR3s include the opening cysteine and the closing phenylalanine or tryptophan. The D gene is left open where the match is weak. Size tells how often a clone was seen (once, few, many) or the class of an expanded clone, and some rows leave it out.

V	J	D	size	DNA	CDR3
TRBV5-5	TRBJ1-6	-	once	TGTGCCAGCAGCTTGGCTTCCGTCCCGGTCGATAATTCACCCCTCCACTTT	CASSLASVPVDNSPLHF
TRBV3-1/TRBV3-2	TRBJ1-2	-	-	TGTGCCAGCAGCTCCGAGGATTTACAGGTTGACACCTTC	CASSSEDLQVDTF
TRBV7-9	TRBJ2-7	TRBD1	-	TGTGCCAGCAGCTTGAGACAGGGGATTTACTCCGAGCAGTACTTC	CASSLRQGIYSEQYF
TRBV3-1/TRBV3-2	TRBJ1-2	TRBD1	-	TGTGCCAGCACTGAGACAGGGGGGAGAGGCTACACCTTC	CASTETGGRGYTF
TRBV25-1	TRBJ1-2	TRBD1	-	TGTGCCAGCAGTGACTCGGGACAGCCTATATATGGCTACACCTTC	CASSDSGQPIYGYTF
TRBV12-1	TRBJ2-3	-	-	TGTGCCAGCAGGGGGACAGGGCCTAGCACAGATACGCAGTATTTT	CASRGTGPSTDTQYF
TRBV4-3	TRBJ1-1	-	-	TGCGCCAGCAGCCAAGAGCACAGGGCAAGCACTGAAGCTTTCTTT	CASSQEHRASTEAFF
TRBV6-6	TRBJ1-3	TRBD1	few	TGTGCCAGCAGTCGTACGGACAGGGGGCCTAGCTCTGGAAACACCATATATTTT	CASSRTDRGPSSGNTIYF
TRBV7-7	TRBJ2-1	-	-	TGTGCCAGCAGCTTAGATCTAGTGGCGTACAATGAGCAGTTCTTC	CASSLDLVAYNEQFF
TRBV10-1	TRBJ2-7	TRBD2	-	TGCGCCAGCAGTCATAGCGGGACAATCTACGAGCAGTACTTC	CASSHSGTIYEQYF
TRBV5-1	TRBJ1-1	-	-	TGCGCCAGCAGCCCGGGGACATTGGAGAACACTGAAGCTTTCTTT	CASSPGTLENTEAFF
TRBV7-9	TRBJ1-6	TRBD1	many	TGTGCCAGCAGCTTTGTCGGGGGACAGGTCTCACCCCTCCACTTT	CASSFVGGQVSPLHF
TRBV5-1	TRBJ2-2	-	-	TGCGCCAGCAGACGGCTAGATCGGGGCACCGGGGAGCTGTTTTTT	CASRRLDRGTGELFF
TRBV7-2	TRBJ1-4	TRBD1	once	TGTGCCAGCAGCTTAGCGCAGGGGGCTAATGAAAAACTGTTTTTT	CASSLAQGANEKLFF
TRBV29-1	TRBJ2-6	-	-	TGCAGCGTTGTAAAATCTGGGGCCAACGTCCTGACTTTC	CSVVKSGANVLTF
TRBV29-1	TRBJ1-2	TRBD1	-	TGCAGCGTTGGACCGGGACAGGGGGTCGGCTACACCTTC	CSVGPGQGVGYTF
TRBV7-9	TRBJ2-7	TRBD2	-	TGTGCCAGCGTTCCTTACTCCGGACTAGCGGGGGGGCGTCGAGTCGAGCAGTACTTC	CASVPYSGLAGGRRVEQYF
TRBV20-1	TRBJ1-1	-	few	TGCAGTGCTAGGGAGACAGGCAGGGCTTTCTTT	CSARETGRAFF
TRBV14	TRBJ2-1	TRBD2	-	TGTGCCAGCAGCCAAGTATCCGGACTAGTGTCGAACAATGAGCAGTTCTTC	CASSQVSGLVSNNEQFF
TRBV11-2	TRBJ1-5	-	-	TGTGCCAGCAGCTTGAGGCAGGGGTGGAGTCAGCCCCAGCATTTT	CASSLRQGWSQPQHF
TRBV28	TRBJ2-2	-	-	TGTGCCAGCAGTTCGAGCGGGGAGCTGTTTTTT	CASSSSGELFF
TRBV6-5	TRBJ2-7	TRBD2	-	TGTGCCAGCAAGGGAGCGGCTAGCGGATCCTACGAGCAGTACTTC	CASKGAASGSYEQYF
TRBV27	TRBJ2-7	-	-	TGTGCCAGCAGTATCTTTGCTAGTGGCGAGCAGTACTTC	CASSIFASGEQYF
TRBV27	TRBJ2-7	TRBD2	few	TGTGCCAGCAGTCCCCCCCCGGGGGCTAGCGGGAAGTACGAGCAGTACTTC	CASSPPPGASGKYEQYF
TRBV10-3	TRBJ1-2	-	-	TGTGCCATCAGCCTCCGGGGGAACTATGGCTACACCTTC	CAISLRGNYGYTF
TRBV5-1	TRBJ1-1	-	-	TGCGCCAGCACCGTTAATACAGGGAACACTGAAGCTTTCTTT	CASTVNTGNTEAFF